The present TCR beta chain was sequenced within a study of blood T cell repertoires in COVID-19. The V and J ends lost 4 bases and 0 bases, in that order; junction bases with no gene match: 13. CDR1 and CDR2 (germline): SGDLS, YYNGEE. The CDR3 totals 18 residues. Measured with immunoSEQ multiplex PCR; TCRdb has only the in-frame clones, and not every one. This table has about 170,000 clones, roughly 93% appearing once. This chain connects TRBV9 to TRBJ1-1; 9 nucleotides align to TRBD1. The receptor comes from a young man with COVID-19, enrolled during active disease. Sequencing was performed on peripheral blood. The CDR3 loop reads CASSPWDRASNLNTEAFF. CDR3 DNA: TGTGCCAGCAGCCCCTGGGACAGGGCCTCAAATCTGAACACTGAAGCTTTCTTT.